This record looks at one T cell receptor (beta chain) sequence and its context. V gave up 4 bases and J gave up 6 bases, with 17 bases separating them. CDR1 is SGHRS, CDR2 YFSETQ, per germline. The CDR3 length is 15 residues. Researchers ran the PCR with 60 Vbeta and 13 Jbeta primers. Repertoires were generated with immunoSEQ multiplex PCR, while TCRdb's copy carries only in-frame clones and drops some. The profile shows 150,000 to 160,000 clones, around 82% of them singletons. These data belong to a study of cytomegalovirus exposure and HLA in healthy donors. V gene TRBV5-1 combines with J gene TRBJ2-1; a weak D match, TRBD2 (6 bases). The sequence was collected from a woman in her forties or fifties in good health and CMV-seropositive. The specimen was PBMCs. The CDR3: CASSTGLPPFNEQFF. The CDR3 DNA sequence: TGCGCCAGCAGCACGGGACTTCCCCCCTTCAATGAGCAGTTCTTC.